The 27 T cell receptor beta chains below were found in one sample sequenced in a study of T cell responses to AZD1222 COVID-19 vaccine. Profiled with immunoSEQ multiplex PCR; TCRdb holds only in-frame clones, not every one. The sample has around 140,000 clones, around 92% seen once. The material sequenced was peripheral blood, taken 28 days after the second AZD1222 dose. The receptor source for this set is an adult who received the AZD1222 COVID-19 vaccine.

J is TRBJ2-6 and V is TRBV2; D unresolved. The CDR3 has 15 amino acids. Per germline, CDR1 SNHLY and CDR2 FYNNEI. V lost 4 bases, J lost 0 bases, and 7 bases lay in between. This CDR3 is CASSAWSSGANVLTF. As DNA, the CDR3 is TGTGCCAGCAGTGCGTGGAGCTCTGGGGCCAACGTCCTGACTTTC.

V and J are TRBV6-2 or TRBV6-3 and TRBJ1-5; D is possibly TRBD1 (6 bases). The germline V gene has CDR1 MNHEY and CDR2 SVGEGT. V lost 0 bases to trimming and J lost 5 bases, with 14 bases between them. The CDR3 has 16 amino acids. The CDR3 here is CASSYSLSQGYQPQHF. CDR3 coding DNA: TGTGCCAGCAGTTACTCACTAAGTCAGGGGTATCAGCCCCAGCATTTT.

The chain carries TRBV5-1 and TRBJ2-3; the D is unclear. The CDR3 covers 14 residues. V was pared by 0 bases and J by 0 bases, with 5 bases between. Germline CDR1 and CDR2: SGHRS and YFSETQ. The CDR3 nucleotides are TGCGCCAGCAGCTTGGGGGCCAGCACAGATACGCAGTATTTT. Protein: CASSLGASTDTQYF.

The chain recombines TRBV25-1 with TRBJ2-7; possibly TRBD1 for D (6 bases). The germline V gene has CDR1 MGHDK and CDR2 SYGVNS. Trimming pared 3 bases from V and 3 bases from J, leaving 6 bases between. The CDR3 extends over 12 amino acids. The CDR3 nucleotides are TGTGCCAGCAGTGACAGGGGCTACGAGCAGTACTTC. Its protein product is CASSDRGYEQYF.

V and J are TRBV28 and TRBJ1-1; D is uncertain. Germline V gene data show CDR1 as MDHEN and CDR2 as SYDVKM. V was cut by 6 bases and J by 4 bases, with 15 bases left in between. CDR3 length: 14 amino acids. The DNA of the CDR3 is TGTGCCAGCAGGCCACCGACCGGGAGCACTGAAGCTTTCTTT. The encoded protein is CASRPPTGSTEAFF.

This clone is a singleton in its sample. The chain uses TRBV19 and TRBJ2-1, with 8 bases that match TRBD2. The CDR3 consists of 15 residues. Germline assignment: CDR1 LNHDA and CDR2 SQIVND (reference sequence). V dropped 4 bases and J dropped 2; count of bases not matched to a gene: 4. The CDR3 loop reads CASSTTSGAYNEQFF. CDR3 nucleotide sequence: TGTGCCAGTAGTACAACTAGCGGTGCCTACAATGAGCAGTTCTTC.

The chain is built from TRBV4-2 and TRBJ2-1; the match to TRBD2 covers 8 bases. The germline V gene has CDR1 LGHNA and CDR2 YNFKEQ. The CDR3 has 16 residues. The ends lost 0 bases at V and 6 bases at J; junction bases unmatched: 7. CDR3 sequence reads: CASSQEGAGVGNEQFF. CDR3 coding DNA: TGTGCCAGCAGCCAAGAAGGAGCGGGAGTGGGCAATGAGCAGTTCTTC.

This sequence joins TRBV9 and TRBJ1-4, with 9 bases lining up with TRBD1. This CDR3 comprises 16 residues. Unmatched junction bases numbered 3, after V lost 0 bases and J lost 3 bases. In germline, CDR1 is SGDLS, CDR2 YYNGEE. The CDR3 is CASSVDRGLANEKLFF. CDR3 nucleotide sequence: TGTGCCAGCAGCGTAGACAGGGGGCTTGCTAATGAAAAACTGTTTTTT. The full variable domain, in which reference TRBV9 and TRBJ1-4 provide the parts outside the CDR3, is DSGVTQTPKHLITATGQRVTLRCSPRSGDLSVYWYQQSLDQGLQFLIQYYNGEERAKGNILERFSAQQFPDLHSELNLSSLELGDSALYFCASSVDRGLANEKLFFGSGTQLSVL.

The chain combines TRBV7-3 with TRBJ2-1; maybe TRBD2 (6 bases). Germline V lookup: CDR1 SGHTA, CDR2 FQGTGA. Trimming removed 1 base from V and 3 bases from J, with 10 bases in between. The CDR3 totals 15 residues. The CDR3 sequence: CASSLIGAGYNEQFF. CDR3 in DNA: TGTGCCAGCAGCTTAATTGGAGCGGGCTACAATGAGCAGTTCTTC.

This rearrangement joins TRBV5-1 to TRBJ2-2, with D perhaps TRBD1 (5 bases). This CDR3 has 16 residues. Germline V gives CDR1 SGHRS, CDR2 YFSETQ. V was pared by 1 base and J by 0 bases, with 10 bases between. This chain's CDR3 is CASSLRQSPNTGELFF. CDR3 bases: TGCGCCAGCAGCTTGAGACAGAGCCCGAACACCGGGGAGCTGTTTTTT.

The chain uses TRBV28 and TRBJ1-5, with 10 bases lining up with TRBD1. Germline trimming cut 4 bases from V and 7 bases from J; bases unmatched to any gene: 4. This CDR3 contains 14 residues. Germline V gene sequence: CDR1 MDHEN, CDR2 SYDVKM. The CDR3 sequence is CASSSGQGNQPQHF. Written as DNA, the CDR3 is TGTGCCAGCAGTTCGGGACAGGGGAACCAGCCCCAGCATTTT.

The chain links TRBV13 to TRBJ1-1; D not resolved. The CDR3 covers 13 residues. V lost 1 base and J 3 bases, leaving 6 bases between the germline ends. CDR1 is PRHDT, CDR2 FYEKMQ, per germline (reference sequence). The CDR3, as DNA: TGTGCCAGCAGCTTAGTCACGGACACTGAAGCTTTCTTT. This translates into CASSLVTDTEAFF. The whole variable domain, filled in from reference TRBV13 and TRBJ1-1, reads AAGVIQSPRHLIKEKRETATLKCYPIPRHDTVYWYQQGPGQDPQFLISFYEKMQSDKGSIPDRFSAQQFSDYHSELNMSSLELGDSALYFCASSLVTDTEAFFGQGTRLTVV.

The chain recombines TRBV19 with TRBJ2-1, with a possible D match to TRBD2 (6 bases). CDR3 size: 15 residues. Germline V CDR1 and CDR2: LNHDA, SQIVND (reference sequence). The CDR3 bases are TGTGCTCCTCAGGGTCGGGGGAAGTGTTGCAATGAGCAGTTCTTC. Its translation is CAPQGRGKCCNEQFF.

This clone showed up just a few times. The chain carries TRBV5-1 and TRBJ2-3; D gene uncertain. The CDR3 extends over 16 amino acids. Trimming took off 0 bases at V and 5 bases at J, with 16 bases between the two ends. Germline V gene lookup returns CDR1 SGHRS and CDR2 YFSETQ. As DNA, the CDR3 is TGCGCCAGCAGCTTGGAGGACCGATGGTTTAGAGATACGCAGTATTTT. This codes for CASSLEDRWFRDTQYF.

CDR3: CSVETSGRPYEQYF. The CDR3 DNA is TGCAGCGTTGAGACTAGCGGGAGACCCTACGAGCAGTACTTC. V usage is TRBV29-1 and J usage is TRBJ2-7, with 12 nucleotides matching TRBD2. Trimming removed 3 bases from V and 2 bases from J; junction bases left unmatched: 2. The CDR3 spans 14 residues. From germline, CDR1 is SQVTM and CDR2 ANQGSEA.

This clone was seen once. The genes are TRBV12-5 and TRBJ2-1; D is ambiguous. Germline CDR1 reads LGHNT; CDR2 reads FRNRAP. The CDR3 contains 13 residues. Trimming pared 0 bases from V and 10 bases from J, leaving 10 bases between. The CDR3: CASGLVEDSEQFF. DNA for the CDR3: TGTGCTAGTGGTTTGGTAGAGGATAGCGAGCAGTTCTTC.

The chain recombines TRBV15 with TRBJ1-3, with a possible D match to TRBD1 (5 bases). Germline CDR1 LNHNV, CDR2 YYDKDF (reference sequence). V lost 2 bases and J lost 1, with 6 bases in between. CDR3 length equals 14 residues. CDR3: CATSRRGSGNTIYF. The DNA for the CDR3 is TGTGCCACCAGCAGAAGGGGTTCTGGAAACACCATATATTTT.

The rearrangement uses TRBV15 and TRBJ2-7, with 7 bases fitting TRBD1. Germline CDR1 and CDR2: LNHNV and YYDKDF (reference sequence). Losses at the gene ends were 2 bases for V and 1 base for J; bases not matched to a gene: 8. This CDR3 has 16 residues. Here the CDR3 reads CATSRRTGPISYEQYF. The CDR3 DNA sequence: TGTGCCACCAGCAGACGGACAGGTCCCATATCCTACGAGCAGTACTTC.

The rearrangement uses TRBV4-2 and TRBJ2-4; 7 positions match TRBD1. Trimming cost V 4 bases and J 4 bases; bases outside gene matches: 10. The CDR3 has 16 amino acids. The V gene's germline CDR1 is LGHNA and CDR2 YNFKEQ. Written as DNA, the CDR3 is TGTGCCAGCAGCCTCGAAGGGGGCGATTCAAAAAACATTCAGTACTTC. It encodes CASSLEGGDSKNIQYF.

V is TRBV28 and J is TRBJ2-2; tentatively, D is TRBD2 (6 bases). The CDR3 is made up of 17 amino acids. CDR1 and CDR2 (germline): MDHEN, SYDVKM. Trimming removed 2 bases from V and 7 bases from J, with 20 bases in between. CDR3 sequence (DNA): TGTGCCAGCAGTTTAGGAGGAGCAGGGACGCGGGGCGGGGAGCTGTTTTTT. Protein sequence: CASSLGGAGTRGGELFF.

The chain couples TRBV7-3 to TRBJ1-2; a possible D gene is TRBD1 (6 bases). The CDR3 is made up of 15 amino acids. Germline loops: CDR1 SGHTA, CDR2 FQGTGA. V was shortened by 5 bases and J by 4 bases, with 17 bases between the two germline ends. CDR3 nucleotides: TGTGCCAGCAGCCCGGGCCAGGGGCTAAGCTATGGCTACACCTTC. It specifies CASSPGQGLSYGYTF.

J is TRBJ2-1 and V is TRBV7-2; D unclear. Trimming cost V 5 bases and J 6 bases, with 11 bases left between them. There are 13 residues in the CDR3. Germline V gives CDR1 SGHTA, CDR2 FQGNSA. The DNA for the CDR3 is TGTGCCAGCAGCCTGAAGTGGGGCAATGAGCAGTTCTTC. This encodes CASSLKWGNEQFF.

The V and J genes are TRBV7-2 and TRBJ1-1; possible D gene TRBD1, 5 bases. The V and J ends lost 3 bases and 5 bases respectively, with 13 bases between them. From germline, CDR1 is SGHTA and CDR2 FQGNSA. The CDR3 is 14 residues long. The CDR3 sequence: CASSLWGAGTEAFF. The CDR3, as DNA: TGTGCCAGCAGCTTGTGGGGCGCGGGGACTGAAGCTTTCTTT.

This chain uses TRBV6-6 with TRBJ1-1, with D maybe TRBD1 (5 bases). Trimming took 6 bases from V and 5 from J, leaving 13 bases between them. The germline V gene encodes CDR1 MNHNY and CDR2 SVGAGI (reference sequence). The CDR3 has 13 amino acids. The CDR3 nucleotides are TGTGCCAGCAGCGCAGGGCAGGGAACTGAAGCTTTCTTT. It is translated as CASSAGQGTEAFF.

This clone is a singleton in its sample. The CDR3 spells CASRRTNSAPEQFF. As DNA, the CDR3 is TGTGCCAGCAGACGGACCAATAGCGCCCCTGAGCAGTTCTTC. V gene TRBV7-2 combines with J gene TRBJ2-1; a possible D gene is TRBD2 (5 bases). Germline values: CDR1 SGHTA, CDR2 FQGNSA. Trimming removed 6 bases from V and 9 bases from J, with 18 bases in between. The length of the CDR3 is 14 residues.

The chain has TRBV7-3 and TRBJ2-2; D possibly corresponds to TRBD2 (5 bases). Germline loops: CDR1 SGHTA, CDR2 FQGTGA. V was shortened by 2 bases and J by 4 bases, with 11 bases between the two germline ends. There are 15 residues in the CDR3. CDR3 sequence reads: CASSLQAEGTGELFF. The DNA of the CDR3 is TGTGCCAGCAGCTTACAAGCCGAGGGCACCGGGGAGCTGTTTTTT.

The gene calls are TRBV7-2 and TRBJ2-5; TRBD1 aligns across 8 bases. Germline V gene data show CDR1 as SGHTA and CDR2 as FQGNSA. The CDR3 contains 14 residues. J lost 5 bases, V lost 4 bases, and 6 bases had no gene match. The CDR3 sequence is CASSYGQGFETQYF. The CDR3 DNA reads TGTGCCAGCAGCTACGGACAGGGTTTCGAGACCCAGTACTTC.